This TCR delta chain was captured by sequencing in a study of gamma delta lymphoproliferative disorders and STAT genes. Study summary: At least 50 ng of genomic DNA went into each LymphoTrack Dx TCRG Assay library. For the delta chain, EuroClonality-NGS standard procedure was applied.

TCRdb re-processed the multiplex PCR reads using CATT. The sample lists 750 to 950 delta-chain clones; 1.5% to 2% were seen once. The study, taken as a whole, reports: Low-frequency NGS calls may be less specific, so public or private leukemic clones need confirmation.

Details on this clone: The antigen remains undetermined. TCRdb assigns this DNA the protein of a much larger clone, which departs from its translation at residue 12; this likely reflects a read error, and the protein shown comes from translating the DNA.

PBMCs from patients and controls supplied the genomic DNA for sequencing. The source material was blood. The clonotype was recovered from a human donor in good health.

The chain's CDR3 is CACDAVGDQGPKTAQLFF. In DNA, the CDR3 is TGTGCCTGTGACGCGGTGGGGGACCAAGGGCCGAAGACAGCACAACTCTTCTTT. The rearrangement links TRDV2 to TRDJ2; 7 nucleotides match TRDD3. The CDR3 has 18 amino acids. Germline lookup yields CDR1 GEAIGNYY and CDR2 EKD. With 3 bases clipped from V and 4 bases from J, the junction kept 16 bases outside the gene matches.